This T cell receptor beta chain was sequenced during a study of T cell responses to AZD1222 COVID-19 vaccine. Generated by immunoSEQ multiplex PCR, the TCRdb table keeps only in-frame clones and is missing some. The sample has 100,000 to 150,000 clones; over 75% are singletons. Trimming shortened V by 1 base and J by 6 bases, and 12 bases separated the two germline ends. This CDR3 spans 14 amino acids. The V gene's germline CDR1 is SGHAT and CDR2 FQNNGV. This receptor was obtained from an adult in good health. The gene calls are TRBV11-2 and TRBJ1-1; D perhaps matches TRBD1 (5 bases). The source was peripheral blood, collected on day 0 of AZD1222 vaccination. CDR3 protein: CASSLALREAEAFF. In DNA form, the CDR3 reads TGTGCCAGCAGCTTAGCCCTCAGGGAGGCTGAAGCTTTCTTT.